Below are 10 T cell receptor beta chains sequenced from a single sample in a study of early T cells in non-severe SARS-CoV-2 infection. Using its own MiXCR run on the 5' RACE reads, TCRdb lists one record per CDR3 protein. The table has 35,000 to 50,000 distinct CDR3 sequences, 5.5% to 6.5% seen once; the top ten hold about an eighth. Sequenced material: whole blood. The receptors stem from an adult who was a healthcare worker with PCR-confirmed SARS-CoV-2 infection or an uninfected control (not recorded which).

At least ten counts were recorded for this clonotype. The gene calls are TRBV11-2 and TRBJ2-3, with 8 bases identical to TRBD2. The CDR3 extends over 18 amino acids. CDR1 and CDR2 from the germline V gene are SGHAT and FQNNGV. The V gene end was trimmed by 5 bases and the J gene end by 2 bases; junction bases not matched to a gene: 15. In DNA, the CDR3 is TGTGCCAGCAGCCCCTCCCCCAAAGCGGGGGAGCCCACAGATACGCAGTATTTT. Residues: CASSPSPKAGEPTDTQYF.

The sample holds many counts of this clonotype. This chain joins TRBV12-3 or TRBV12-4 and TRBJ2-2, with D possibly called TRBD1 or TRBD2 (5 bases each). This CDR3 spans 15 amino acids. Trimming took 5 bases from V and 3 from J, leaving 13 bases between them. In DNA form, the CDR3 reads TGTGCCAGCAGTCTGAGTCGGGGCTACACCGGGGAGCTGTTTTTT. Its translation: CASSLSRGYTGELFF.

The rearrangement joins TRBV6-1 to TRBJ2-1; perhaps TRBD1 as D (5 bases). CDR3 length equals 15 residues. CDR1 MNHNS and CDR2 SASEGT come from the germline V gene. V lost 3 bases to trimming and J lost 1 base, with 10 bases between them. DNA of the CDR3: TGTGCCAGCAGTGAGCAGGGCGTATCCTACAATGAGCAGTTCTTC. Its translation is CASSEQGVSYNEQFF.

There are many counts of this clonotype. V is TRBV12-3 or TRBV12-4 and J is TRBJ2-2; D is possibly TRBD1 or TRBD2 (5 bases each). V lost 7 bases to trimming and J lost 1 base, with 13 bases between them. This CDR3 is 15 amino acids long. The CDR3 region is CASKLGGLNTGELFF. CDR3 in DNA: TGTGCCAGCAAACTTGGGGGTTTGAACACCGGGGAGCTGTTTTTT.

The chain joins TRBV19 to TRBJ2-2, with 7 bases aligning to TRBD1. The CDR3 is 14 residues long. Trimming took 4 bases from V and 4 from J; bases not matched to a gene: 3. The germline CDR1 and CDR2 sequences are LNHDA and SQIVND (reference sequence). Written as DNA, the CDR3 is TGTGCCAGTAGTAGACAGGGACCCACCGGGGAGCTGTTTTTT. Protein: CASSRQGPTGELFF. Filled out from reference TRBV19 and TRBJ2-2, the complete variable domain reads DGGITQSPKYLFRKEGQNVTLSCEQNLNHDAMYWYRQDPGQGLRLIYYSQIVNDFQKGDIAEGYSVSREKKESFPLTVTSAQKNPTAFYLCASSRQGPTGELFFGEGSRLTVL.

This clonotype has a count of ten or more. The CDR3 nucleotides are TGTGCCAGCAGCCGGGGGCTGAACACTGAAGCTTTCTTT. Translating gives CASSRGLNTEAFF. The gene calls are TRBV11-2 and TRBJ1-1; D is perhaps TRBD1 (6 bases). The CDR3 has 13 amino acids. The V and J ends lost 5 bases and 0 bases respectively, with 7 bases between them. Looked up from germline, CDR1 is SGHAT and CDR2 is FQNNGV.

This rearrangement joins TRBV19 to TRBJ1-5, with D tentatively TRBD1 (6 bases). CDR1 and CDR2 (germline): LNHDA, SQIVND (reference sequence). The CDR3 is 15 amino acids. Trimming removed 7 bases at V and 4 bases at J, with 17 bases between. Written as DNA, the CDR3 is TGTGCCAGTAACGACACAGGGCCCTTTAATCAGCCCCAGCATTTT. Its translation: CASNDTGPFNQPQHF.

The chain joins TRBV9 to TRBJ2-3; D possibly uses TRBD1 or TRBD2 (5 bases each). V was pared by 0 bases and J by 0 bases, with 8 bases between. The CDR3 consists of 15 residues. Germline CDR1 and CDR2: SGDLS and YYNGEE. This chain's CDR3 is CASSVEGRSTDTQYF. In DNA, the CDR3 is TGTGCCAGCAGCGTAGAGGGGAGAAGCACAGATACGCAGTATTTT.

With respect to this clonotype: The germline gene is not matched at one end of the junction; a read error may be the cause. The CDR3 bases are TGTGCTAGCAGTCAAGAGCGGGGGGATTCCCATGAGCAGTTCTTC. This translates into CASSQERGDSHEQFF. The chain carries TRBV2 and TRBJ2-1; 9 bases are shared with TRBD2. This CDR3 comprises 15 residues. Germline values: CDR1 SNHLY, CDR2 FYNNEI.

This clonotype appeared many times. The chain employs TRBV18 and TRBJ2-3; a possible D gene is TRBD2 (6 bases). The germline gives CDR1 KGHSH, CDR2 LQKENI. The CDR3 runs 15 residues. V was trimmed by 3 bases and J by 4 bases, leaving 14 bases between them. This CDR3 is CASSPWRGEADTQYF. DNA for the CDR3: TGTGCCAGCTCACCGTGGCGGGGAGAGGCAGATACGCAGTATTTT.